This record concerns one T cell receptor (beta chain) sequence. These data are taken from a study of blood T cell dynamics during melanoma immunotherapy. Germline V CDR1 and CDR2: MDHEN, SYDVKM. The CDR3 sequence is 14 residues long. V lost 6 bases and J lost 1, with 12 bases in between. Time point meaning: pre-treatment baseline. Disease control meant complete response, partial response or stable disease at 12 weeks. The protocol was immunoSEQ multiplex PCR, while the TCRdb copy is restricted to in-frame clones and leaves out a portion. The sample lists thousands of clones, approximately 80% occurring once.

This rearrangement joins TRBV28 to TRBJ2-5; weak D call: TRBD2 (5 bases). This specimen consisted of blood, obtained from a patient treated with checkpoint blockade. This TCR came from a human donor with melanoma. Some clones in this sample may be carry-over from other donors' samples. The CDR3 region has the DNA TGTGCCAGCAGCCCGCCGGGGATCCAAGAGACCCAGTACTTC. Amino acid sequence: CASSPPGIQETQYF.